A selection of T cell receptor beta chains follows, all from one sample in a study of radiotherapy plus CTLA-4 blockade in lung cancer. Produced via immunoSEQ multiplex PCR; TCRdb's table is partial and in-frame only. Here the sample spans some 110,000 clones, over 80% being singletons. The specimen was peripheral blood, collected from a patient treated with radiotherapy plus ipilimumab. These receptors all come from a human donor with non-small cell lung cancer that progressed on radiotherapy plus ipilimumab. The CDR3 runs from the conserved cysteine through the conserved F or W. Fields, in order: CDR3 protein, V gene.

CASQEETQYF,TRBV6-1
CASGPGGNTEAFF,TRBV5-1
CSPTPLAGGVGEQFF,TRBV29-1
CASSLGGAEGREKLFF,TRBV7-8
CASSLGSWGETEAFF,TRBV5-1
CASSLTLTGTRETQYF,TRBV5-1
CASSGTASSYEQYF,TRBV2
CASSRIQEAGNTIYF,TRBV5-6
CASSSDSGSTDTQYF,TRBV7-9
CASSLLSGGEQYF,TRBV7-9
CASRGTGRIPYEQYF,TRBV6-1
CATSRGEGRSTGELFF,TRBV15
CASSRGLTPYNEQFF,TRBV4-1
CASSPVGDPYEQYF,TRBV7-2
CASSQTLYGYTF,TRBV19
CASSPPGQGLDGYTF,TRBV6-1
CASSDYVDTEAFF,TRBV10-2
CASSLVGGPDTQYF,TRBV5-4
CASSSLVGNTIYF,TRBV27
CASSLPPGAQYF,TRBV4-1
CASSYSGGPGNTIYF,TRBV6-5
CASSPLRGSYEQYF,TRBV18
CASSQTSGRSGELFF,TRBV9
CASSVVGSTDTQYF,TRBV9
CASSSDRHYGYTF,TRBV11-2
CASSLLAGERNEQFF,TRBV5-1
CASSGSRSYEQYF,TRBV19
CASSYFGVAGTEAFF,TRBV6-5
CASSPFGLAEETQYF,TRBV18
CAWKTSGRGDTGELFF,TRBV30
CASSLGDRTGEQFF,TRBV5-4
CASRDDFTQYF,TRBV2
CASSIAGGQPQHF,TRBV19
CASSLGSVRSSYEQYF,TRBV13
CASSPKVGTGQIHEQYF,TRBV4-2